Sequencing of this TCR beta chain was carried out in a study of T-cell reconstitution after alpha-beta-depleted transplantation in children. Germline trimming cut 2 bases from V and 1 base from J; bases unmatched to any gene: 1. Germline assignment: CDR1 DFQATT and CDR2 SNEGSKA (reference sequence). The length of the CDR3 is 14 residues. On this clonotype itself: What it recognizes is unknown.

Study-wide results and limits: Certain patients had high TCRbeta diversity at day 60, and it came from recipient T cells and thymic progenitors that survived. T-cell counts and diversity at one year following transplant were attributed mainly to newly produced T cells.

The TCRbeta library was prepared with unique molecular identifiers. In TCRdb, the PCR reads were re-called with MiXCR into one record per CDR3 protein. The sample carries hundreds of thousands of distinct CDR3 sequences, approximately 17% recorded once. The material was PBMCs, mostly from graft donor cells, obtained 360 days after TCRalphabeta/CD19-depleted stem cell transplant. V usage is TRBV20-1 and J usage is TRBJ2-2; 7 bases are a match to TRBD1. The receptor comes from a male patient between 2 and 10 years old who had a stem cell transplant for acute lymphoblastic leukemia, so the T cells may come from the graft donor. The chain's CDR3 is CSARWTGNTGELFF. In nucleotides, the CDR3 is TGCAGTGCTAGATGGACAGGGAACACCGGGGAGCTGTTTTTT.